These 22 T cell receptor beta chains share one sample of origin, sequenced in a study of cytomegalovirus exposure and HLA in healthy donors (dated by TCRdb to the late 2010s). The library was produced with the immunoSEQ multiplex PCR assay. The multiplex PCR relied on a mix of 60 forward primers for TCR Vbeta segments and 13 reverse primers for TCR Jbeta segments. TCRdb limited this immuneACCESS table to in-frame rearrangements with V and J called. A share of clones is missing; checked studies link under half to unresolved V genes, and the rest is unexplained. The sample table records about 200,000 clones; roughly 80% of these occur just once. Roughly 1.6% of the sample lies in the top ten. The sample was PBMCs. Receptors were obtained from a woman aged 18-29 years in good health and CMV-seronegative.

The chain carries TRBV11-3 and TRBJ1-1; the D is unclear. The CDR3 consists of 13 residues. Trimming took off 3 bases at V and 1 base at J, with 6 bases between the two ends. CDR1 and CDR2 from the germline V gene are SGHNT and YENEEA. The chain's CDR3 is CASSLAENTEAFF. CDR3 nucleotide sequence: TGTGCCAGCAGCTTGGCAGAGAACACTGAAGCTTTCTTT.

The gene calls are TRBV5-6 and TRBJ2-7, with 7 bases that match TRBD1. The CDR3 length is 14 residues. Germline-derived CDR1 and CDR2 are SGHDT and YYEEEE. Trimming at V came to 3 bases and at J to 2 bases, leaving 5 bases not matched to a gene. The CDR3 sequence is CASSWGQYPYEQYV. The CDR3 nucleotides are TGTGCCAGCAGCTGGGGACAGTATCCCTACGAGCAGTACGTC.

A note on this clone: The junction departs from the called germline gene at one end, perhaps through a read error. The V call is TRBV7-7, the J call TRBJ2-2; D is undetermined. CDR1 SSHAT and CDR2 FNYEAQ come from the germline V gene (reference sequence). The CDR3 length is 13 residues. As DNA, the CDR3 is TGTGCTAGCAGCGTTACCGACTCCGGGGAGCTGTTTTTT. Its translation is CASSVTDSGELFF.

On this clone: The junction differs from germline at one of its ends, possibly a read error. This chain uses TRBV7-9 with TRBJ2-1; D is undetermined. CDR1 is SEHNR and CDR2 is FQNEAQ in the germline V gene (reference sequence). The CDR3 runs to 11 residues. The CDR3 DNA sequence: TGTTCCAGCAGCTCTAGTAATGAGCAGTTCTTC. It yields the protein CSSSSSNEQFF.

This chain connects TRBV28 to TRBJ1-2, with 9 bases matching TRBD1. CDR3 size: 15 residues. J was trimmed by 6 bases and V by 2 bases; bases with no gene match: 7. Germline lookup yields CDR1 MDHEN and CDR2 SYDVKM. CDR3 sequence reads: CASSLTAGQGHGYTF. CDR3 nucleotides: TGTGCCAGCAGTTTAACGGCCGGACAGGGGCATGGCTACACCTTC.

This rearrangement joins TRBV29-1 to TRBJ1-2, with D possibly TRBD1 on 5 matching bases. The V and J ends lost 6 bases and 1 base respectively, with 27 bases between them. There are 18 residues in the CDR3. Germline CDR1 is SQVTM and CDR2 is ANQGSEA. The CDR3: CSVVGGGRTTALNYGYTF. CDR3 DNA: TGCAGCGTCGTGGGCGGGGGAAGGACAACCGCCCTTAACTATGGCTACACCTTC. The whole variable domain, filled in from reference TRBV29-1 and TRBJ1-2, reads SAVISQKPSRDICQRGTSLTIQCQVDSQVTMMFWYRQQPGQSLTLIATANQGSEATYESGFVIDKFPISRPNLTFSTLTVSNMSPEDSSIYLCSVVGGGRTTALNYGYTFGSGTRLTVV.

V and J are TRBV7-9 and TRBJ1-5; no definite D call. With 2 bases removed from V and 0 bases from J, the gap between germline ends came to 5 bases. The CDR3 runs to 14 residues. In germline, CDR1 is SEHNR, CDR2 FQNEAQ (reference sequence). The CDR3, as DNA: TGTGCCAGCAGCTTAACAGATAGCAATCAGCCCCAGCATTTT. Residues: CASSLTDSNQPQHF.

The chain joins TRBV28 to TRBJ2-1; 14 bases align to TRBD2. CDR1 and CDR2 from the germline V gene are MDHEN and SYDVKM. The CDR3 totals 14 residues. The V segment lost 7 bases and the J segment 9 bases; nucleotides outside the gene matches: 5. CDR3 loop: CASKGLAGASEQFF. For the CDR3, the DNA is TGTGCCAGCAAGGGACTAGCGGGAGCCAGTGAGCAGTTCTTC.

The chain is built from TRBV30 and TRBJ2-5; D gene unclear. With 3 bases removed from V and 5 bases from J, the gap between germline ends came to 13 bases. The CDR3 is 13 residues long. Germline V lookup: CDR1 GTSNPN, CDR2 SVGIG (reference sequence). The CDR3 here is CAWRFPGGETQYF. The CDR3 DNA follows: TGTGCCTGGAGGTTCCCGGGTGGCGAGACCCAGTACTTC. The complete variable domain, with remaining parts taken from reference TRBV30 and TRBJ2-5, reads SQTIHQWPATLVQPVGSPLSLECTVEGTSNPNLYWYRQAAGRGLQLLFYSVGIGQISSEVPQNLSASRPQDRQFILSSKKLLLSDSGFYLCAWRFPGGETQYFGPGTRLLVL.

The rearrangement joins TRBV11-3 to TRBJ1-4; D is perhaps TRBD1 (5 bases). Germline CDR1 SGHNT, CDR2 YENEEA. V was trimmed by 3 bases and J by 1 base, leaving 12 bases between them. This CDR3 spans 16 amino acids. CDR3 region: CASSLPGHRTNEKLFF. The CDR3, as DNA: TGTGCCAGCAGCTTGCCCGGACACCGAACTAATGAAAAACTGTTTTTT.

The count of this clone is one. The chain carries TRBV29-1 and TRBJ2-5; D is possibly TRBD1 (7 bases). Looked up from germline, CDR1 is SQVTM and CDR2 is ANQGSEA. The V gene lost 4 bases and the J gene lost 2 bases, with 14 bases spanning the gap. The CDR3 has 14 amino acids. CDR3 region: CSVVPGGWQETQYF. CDR3 DNA: TGCAGCGTTGTCCCAGGGGGGTGGCAAGAGACCCAGTACTTC.

The DNA of the CDR3 is TGTGCCAGCAGTTATGAGATGGACAGGGCTAACACTGAAGCTTTCTTT. This gives the protein CASSYEMDRANTEAFF. V gene TRBV6-5 combines with J gene TRBJ1-1, with TRBD1 identical over 8 bases. The junction had 8 bases not matched to a gene; V was cut back by 3 bases and J by 2 bases. The CDR3 is made up of 16 amino acids. The V gene's germline CDR1 is MNHEY and CDR2 SVGAGI.

The genes are TRBV19 and TRBJ2-4; D is uncertain. The germline gives CDR1 LNHDA, CDR2 SQIVND (reference sequence). Between the trimmed V and J ends, which lost 2 bases and 9 bases, there was a span of 8 bases. The length of the CDR3 is 12 residues. CDR3 coding DNA: TGTGCCAGTAGTATAACCGAGAGCATTCAGTACTTC. Translating gives CASSITESIQYF.

For this clone: This sample also contains other DNA sequences that code for the same CDR3. CDR3 sequence: CASSLDRGNTIYF. The CDR3 coding sequence is TGTGCCAGCAGCTTAGACAGGGGAAACACCATATATTTT. The J gene is TRBJ1-3, the V gene TRBV11-2; D call uncertain. V lost 0 bases to trimming and J lost 4 bases, with 4 bases between them. The CDR3 runs to 13 residues. The germline gives CDR1 SGHAT, CDR2 FQNNGV.

The CDR3 loop reads CASSYSDSYGYTF. For the CDR3, the DNA is TGTGCCAGCAGTTACTCTGACAGCTATGGCTACACCTTC. This sequence joins TRBV6-6 and TRBJ1-2, with TRBD1 as a possible D gene (5 bases). Trimming removed 0 bases from V and 4 bases from J, with 6 bases in between. Germline CDR1 is MNHNY and CDR2 is SVGAGI (reference sequence). This CDR3 comprises 13 residues.

The chain employs TRBV6-6 and TRBJ1-6, with D unresolved. CDR1 and CDR2 from the germline V gene are MNHNY and SVGAGI (reference sequence). V lost 2 bases, J lost 8 bases, and 16 bases lay in between. The CDR3 runs 16 residues. The CDR3 DNA sequence: TGTGCCAGCAGTTACGGTCCTGCGGCCCTGGATTCACCCCTCCACTTT. Its protein product is CASSYGPAALDSPLHF.

J is TRBJ2-7 and V is TRBV11-2, with 7 nucleotides matching TRBD1. Trimming at V came to 1 base and at J to 4 bases, leaving 4 bases not matched to a gene. The V gene's germline CDR1 is SGHAT and CDR2 FQNNGV. There are 14 residues in the CDR3. CDR3 in DNA: TGTGCCAGCAGCTTAGGACAGGGAGCGTACGAGCAGTACTTC. It encodes CASSLGQGAYEQYF.

V and J are TRBV30 and TRBJ1-1, with D perhaps TRBD1 (5 bases). The germline V and J ends were trimmed by 3 bases and 4 bases, with 9 bases remaining between them. Per the germline V gene, CDR1 is GTSNPN and CDR2 is SVGIG (reference sequence). The CDR3 has 12 amino acids. CDR3 sequence: CAWSREGTEAFF. For the CDR3, the DNA is TGTGCCTGGAGCAGGGAGGGCACTGAAGCTTTCTTT.

This clone occurred a few times. The chain joins TRBV5-5 to TRBJ2-1; 10 bases are a match to TRBD2. The CDR3 length is 19 residues. Germline CDR1 SGHKS, CDR2 YYEKEE (reference sequence). V lost 0 bases, J lost 8 bases, and 17 bases stayed unmatched. The CDR3 loop reads CASSLESLAGEHPMDEQFF. DNA of the CDR3: TGTGCCAGCAGCTTGGAATCCCTAGCGGGAGAACATCCAATGGATGAGCAGTTCTTC.

V gene TRBV29-1 combines with J gene TRBJ2-1, with 10 bases identical to TRBD2. Germline V gene data show CDR1 as SQVTM and CDR2 as ANQGSEA. The V segment lost 6 bases and the J segment 7 bases; nucleotides outside the gene matches: 3. The CDR3 extends over 12 amino acids. The CDR3 sequence is CSVSGRANEQFF. In nucleotides, the CDR3 is TGCAGCGTGAGCGGGAGGGCGAATGAGCAGTTCTTC.

The chain links TRBV10-3 to TRBJ2-1; 13 bases line up with TRBD2. J lost 7 bases, V lost 2 bases, and 2 bases had no gene match. The CDR3 consists of 15 residues. Germline V gene data show CDR1 as ENHRY and CDR2 as SYGVKD. CDR3 loop: CAISEPTSGRNEQFF. CDR3 DNA sequence: TGTGCCATCAGTGAGCCGACTAGCGGGAGGAATGAGCAGTTCTTC.

The chain employs TRBV5-1 and TRBJ1-2; 7 positions match TRBD1. With 4 bases clipped from V and 4 bases from J, the junction kept 4 bases outside the gene matches. Germline V gene data show CDR1 as SGHRS and CDR2 as YFSETQ. The CDR3 loop spans 13 amino acids. As DNA, the CDR3 is TGCGCCAGCAGCACGGGACAGCTCTATGGCTACACCTTC. This gives the protein CASSTGQLYGYTF.